The present entry profiles one T cell receptor (beta chain) with its context. Antigen: not known. Each sample yielded at least 6 million isolated PBMCs. These data are taken from a study of blood T cells in healthy people across ages. Whole-study findings and limits: PBMCs went unsorted, and a conclusive naive versus antigen-experienced comparison was therefore prevented. Age advanced and TCR beta diversity per million T cells fell, roughly linearly.

The germline V gene has CDR1 DFQATT and CDR2 SNEGSKA (reference sequence). There are 15 residues in the CDR3. With 0 bases removed from V and 5 bases from J, the gap between germline ends came to 11 bases. A J-beta primer mix and a sample-barcoded 5' primer were used in a second PCR of about 6 to 12 cycles. CDR3-containing paired-end reads numbered at least 2.5 million in each sample. TCRdb called the 5' RACE reads again in MiXCR, with one record for every CDR3 protein. The sample includes hundreds of thousands of distinct CDR3 sequences, about a third seen only once; the top ten take 15%. This chain joins TRBV20-1 and TRBJ2-6; perhaps TRBD1 as D (6 bases). Sequencing used blood. This TCR came from an elderly woman in good health. The CDR3 protein is CSARDPGERANVLTF. CDR3 in DNA: TGCAGTGCTAGAGATCCAGGGGAAAGGGCCAACGTCCTGACTTTC.